This T cell receptor beta chain originates from a study of breast tumors, draining lymph nodes, adjacent tissues. TCRdb re-derived calls from the multiplex PCR reads in MiXCR, one entry per CDR3 protein. The sample carries 85,000 to 130,000 distinct CDR3 sequences, 21% recorded once. The CDR3 runs 13 residues. Trimming took off 5 bases at V and 3 bases at J, with 10 bases between the two ends. Germline CDR1 reads LNHNV; CDR2 reads YYDKDF (reference sequence). General study results and limits: Tumor repertoires ranked between lymph nodes and nontumor tissue in diversity, with V and J gene preferences. Compared with basal-like, luminal-like tumors shared significantly more repertoire with nontumor tissue. Data fit most tumor T cells coming from lymph node, expanding in tumor. Tumor T cell lymph node origin was a supported hypothesis, not proven.

Samples came from axillary lymph nodes draining the breast cancer. This clonotype was seen repeatedly, ten times or more. The antigen is undetermined. The receptor comes from a female donor with breast cancer. Some clones in this sample may be carry-over from other donors' samples. V and J are TRBV15 and TRBJ1-2, with D possibly matching TRBD1 (6 bases). The sequenced sample consisted of axillary lymph node tissue. The CDR3: CATSPRTDYGYTF. The CDR3, as DNA: TGTGCCACCAGCCCCCGGACAGACTATGGCTACACCTTC.